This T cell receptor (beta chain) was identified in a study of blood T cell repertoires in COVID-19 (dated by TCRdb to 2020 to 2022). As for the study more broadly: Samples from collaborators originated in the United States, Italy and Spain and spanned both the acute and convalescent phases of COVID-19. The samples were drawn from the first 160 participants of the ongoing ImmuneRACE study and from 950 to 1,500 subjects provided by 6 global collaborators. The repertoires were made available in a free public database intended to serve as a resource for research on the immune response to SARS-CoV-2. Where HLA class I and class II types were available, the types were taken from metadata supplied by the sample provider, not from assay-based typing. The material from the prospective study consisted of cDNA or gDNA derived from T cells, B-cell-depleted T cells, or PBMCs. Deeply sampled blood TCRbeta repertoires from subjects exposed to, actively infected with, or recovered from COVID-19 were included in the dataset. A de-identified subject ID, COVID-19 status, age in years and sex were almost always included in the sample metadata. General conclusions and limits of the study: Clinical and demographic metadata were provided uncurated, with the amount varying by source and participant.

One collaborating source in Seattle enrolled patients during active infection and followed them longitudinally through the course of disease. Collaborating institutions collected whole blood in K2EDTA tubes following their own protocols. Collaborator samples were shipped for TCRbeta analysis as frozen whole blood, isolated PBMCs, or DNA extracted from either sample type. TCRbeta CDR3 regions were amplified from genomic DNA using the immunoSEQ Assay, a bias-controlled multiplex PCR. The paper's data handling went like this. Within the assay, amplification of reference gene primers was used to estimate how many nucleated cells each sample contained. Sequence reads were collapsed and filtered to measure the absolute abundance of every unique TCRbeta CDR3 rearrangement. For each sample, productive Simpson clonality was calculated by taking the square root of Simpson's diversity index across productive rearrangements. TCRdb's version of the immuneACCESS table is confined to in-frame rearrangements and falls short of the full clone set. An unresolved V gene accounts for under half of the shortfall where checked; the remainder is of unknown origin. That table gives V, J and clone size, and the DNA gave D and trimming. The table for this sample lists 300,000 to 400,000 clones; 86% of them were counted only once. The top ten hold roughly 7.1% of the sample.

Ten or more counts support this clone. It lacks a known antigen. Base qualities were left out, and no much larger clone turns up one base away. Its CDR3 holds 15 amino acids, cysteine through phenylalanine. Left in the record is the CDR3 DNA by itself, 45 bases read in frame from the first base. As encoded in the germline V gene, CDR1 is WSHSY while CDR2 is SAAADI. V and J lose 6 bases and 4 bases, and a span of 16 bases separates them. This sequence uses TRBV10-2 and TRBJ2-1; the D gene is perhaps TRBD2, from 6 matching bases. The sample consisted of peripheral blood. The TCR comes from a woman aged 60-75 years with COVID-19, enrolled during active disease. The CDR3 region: CASSLTSPEYNEQFF. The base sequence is TGCGCCAGCAGCCTTACTAGCCCGGAGTACAATGAGCAGTTCTTC.